This TCR beta chain was sequenced during a study of OX40 agonist ivuxolimab in advanced cancers. Study-level information: Cancers in dose escalation were hepatocellular, melanoma, renal cell and head and neck. Three patients, one with hepatocellular carcinoma and two with cutaneous melanoma, achieved partial responses.

Cycle 7 day 1, cycle 4 day 1, and baseline were the timepoints at which blood was sampled. Worth noting for this clone: Its target is unknown.

Assay used: immunoSEQ multiplex PCR; TCRdb lists only in-frame clones, some missing. The sample shows 45,000 to 50,000 clones, 88% of them seen only once. Findings and caveats of the study: Expanded clones were, on average, more numerous in CD8+ T cells than in CD4+.

This CDR3 comprises 13 residues. Germline V gene data show CDR1 as MNHNS and CDR2 as SASEGT. Trimming removed 1 base at V and 11 bases at J, with 11 bases between. This rearrangement joins TRBV6-1 to TRBJ1-4, with unresolved D. The input for sequencing was CD4+ or CD8+ T cells sorted from blood, taken in a trial of the OX40 agonist ivuxolimab. The source of this sequence is an adult with an advanced solid tumor such as melanoma, head and neck, liver or kidney cancer. In nucleotides, the CDR3 is TGTGCCAGCAGTGAAGGACTGGCGGCCAAACTGTTTTTT. It is translated as CASSEGLAAKLFF.